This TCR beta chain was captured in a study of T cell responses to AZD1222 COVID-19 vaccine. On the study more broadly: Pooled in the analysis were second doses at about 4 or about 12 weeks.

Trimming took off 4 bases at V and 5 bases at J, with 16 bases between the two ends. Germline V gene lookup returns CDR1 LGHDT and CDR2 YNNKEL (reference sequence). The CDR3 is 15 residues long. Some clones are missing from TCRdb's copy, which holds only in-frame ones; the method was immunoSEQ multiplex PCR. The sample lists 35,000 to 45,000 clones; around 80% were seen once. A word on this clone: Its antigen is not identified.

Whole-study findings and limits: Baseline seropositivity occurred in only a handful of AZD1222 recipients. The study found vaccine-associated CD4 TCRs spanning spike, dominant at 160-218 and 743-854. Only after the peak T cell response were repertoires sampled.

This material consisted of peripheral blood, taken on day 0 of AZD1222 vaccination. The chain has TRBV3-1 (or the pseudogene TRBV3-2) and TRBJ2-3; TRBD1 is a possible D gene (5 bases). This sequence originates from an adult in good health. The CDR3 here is CASSRVGQGKDTQYF. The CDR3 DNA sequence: TGTGCCAGCAGCCGGGTGGGGCAGGGAAAAGATACGCAGTATTTT.